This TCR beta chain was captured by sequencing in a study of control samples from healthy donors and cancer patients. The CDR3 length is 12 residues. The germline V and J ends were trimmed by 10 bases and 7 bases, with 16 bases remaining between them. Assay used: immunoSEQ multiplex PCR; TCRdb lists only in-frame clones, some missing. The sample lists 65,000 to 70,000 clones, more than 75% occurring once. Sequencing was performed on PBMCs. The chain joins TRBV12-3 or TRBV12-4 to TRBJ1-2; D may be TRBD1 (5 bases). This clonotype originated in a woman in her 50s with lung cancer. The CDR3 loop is CATSHGGGGYTF. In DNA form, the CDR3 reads TGTGCCACCTCCCACGGGGGGGGTGGCTACACCTTC.